The clone carrying this T cell receptor beta chain was picked up many times. The antigen is unknown. It was with previously described methods and listed TCR primers that bulk TCR libraries were made. A single record per CDR3 protein comes from TCRdb applying MiXCR to the PCR reads. The data hold about 630,000 distinct CDR3 sequences, with about 25% observed a single time. Using 10%, 30% or 50% RNA, naive CD8 libraries were derived from approximately 20,000 to 980,000 sorted cells. This record belongs to a study of molecular identifiers for immune sequencing clone quantification. The germline gives CDR1 SGHRS, CDR2 YFSETQ. V lost 4 bases to trimming and J lost 0 bases, with 14 bases between them. This CDR3 is built from 15 residues. Findings of the study overall: Spiked Jurkat TCR RNA from one cell was reportedly detectable among one million naive cells. Should identical TCR molecules share a barcode, the sizes of highly expanded clones could be underestimated.

The TCR sequence derives from a human donor in good health. Some libraries in this study had Jurkat cell RNA spiked in. The sample comprised naive CD8+ T cells from blood, with Jurkat cell RNA spiked in. Documented subset: FACS-sorted CD8+CD4-CCR7+CD45RA+ naive T cells. This sequence joins TRBV5-1 and TRBJ2-7; no clear D. The CDR3 DNA follows: TGCGCCAGCAGCCCGGAAGCGATAGGCTCCTACGAGCAGTACTTC. Translation: CASSPEAIGSYEQYF.